The present T cell receptor beta chain was sequenced within a study of response to subunit inactivated influenza vaccine. Trimming took 3 bases from V and 3 from J, leaving 14 bases between them. Germline loops: CDR1 DFQATT, CDR2 SNEGSKA (reference sequence). There are 14 residues in the CDR3. TCRdb re-derived calls from the RT-PCR reads in MiXCR, one entry per CDR3 protein. The data show more than 200,000 distinct CDR3 sequences, more than 10% seen once. This clonotype was seen many times. This clonotype originated in a man between 50 and 59 years old who received an inactivated influenza vaccine. The sequencing used non-naive T cells sorted from PBMCs, collected 14 days before vaccination. This chain connects TRBV20-1 to TRBJ2-5, with a tentative D call TRBD2 (6 bases). The CDR3 DNA reads as TGCAGTGCTAGCGCCGGTCCTAGCGAAGAGACCCAGTACTTC. Protein: CSASAGPSEETQYF.